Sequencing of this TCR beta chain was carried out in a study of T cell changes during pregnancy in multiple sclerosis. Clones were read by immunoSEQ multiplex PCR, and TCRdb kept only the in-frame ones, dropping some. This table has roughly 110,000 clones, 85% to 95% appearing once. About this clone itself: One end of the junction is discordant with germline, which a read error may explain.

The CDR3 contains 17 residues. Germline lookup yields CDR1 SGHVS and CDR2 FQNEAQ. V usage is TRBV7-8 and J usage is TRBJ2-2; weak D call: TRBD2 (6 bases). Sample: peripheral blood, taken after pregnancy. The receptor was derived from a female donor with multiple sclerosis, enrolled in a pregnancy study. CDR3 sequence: CASSLVGASVFTGELFF. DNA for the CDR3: TGTGCCAGCAGCTTAGTAGGGGCTAGCGTGTTTACCGGTGAGCTGTTTTTT.